This T cell receptor beta chain was recorded in a study of cytomegalovirus exposure and HLA in healthy donors. The CDR3 spans 17 residues. CDR1 is SGHVS, CDR2 FNYEAQ, per germline. Between the trimmed V and J ends, which lost 1 base and 0 bases, there was a span of 16 bases. This clone was detected only once. The study ran its PCR with 60 Vbeta and 13 Jbeta primers. The protocol was immunoSEQ multiplex PCR, while the TCRdb copy is restricted to in-frame clones and leaves out a portion. The sample records approximately 110,000 clones, 75% to 85% being singletons. This clonotype was obtained from a middle-aged man in good health and CMV-seronegative. The V and J genes are TRBV7-6 and TRBJ2-7, with a weak D call TRBD1 (5 bases). Sequences were obtained from PBMCs. The CDR3 loop is CASSLDPGPQYSYEQYF. Here the CDR3 DNA reads TGTGCCAGCAGCTTAGATCCAGGGCCCCAATACTCCTACGAGCAGTACTTC. The whole variable domain, remainder taken from reference TRBV7-6 and TRBJ2-7, is GAGVSQSPRYKVTKRGQDVALRCDPISGHVSLYWYRQALGQGPEFLTYFNYEAQQDKSGLPNDRFSAERPEGSISTLTIQRTEQRDSAMYRCASSLDPGPQYSYEQYFGPGTRLTVT.